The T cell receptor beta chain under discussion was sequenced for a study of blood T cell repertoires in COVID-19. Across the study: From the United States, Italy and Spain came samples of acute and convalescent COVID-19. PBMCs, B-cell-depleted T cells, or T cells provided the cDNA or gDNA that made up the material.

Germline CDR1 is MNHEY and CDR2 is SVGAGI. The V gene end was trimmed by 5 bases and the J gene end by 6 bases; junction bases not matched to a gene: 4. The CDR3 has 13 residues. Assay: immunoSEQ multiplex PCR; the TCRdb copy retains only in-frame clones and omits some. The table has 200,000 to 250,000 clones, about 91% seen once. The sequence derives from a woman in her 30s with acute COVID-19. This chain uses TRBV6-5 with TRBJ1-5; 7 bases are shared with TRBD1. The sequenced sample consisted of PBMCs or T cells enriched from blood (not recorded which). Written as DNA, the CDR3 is TGTGCCAGCAGTCAGGGGGGAGGTCAGCCCCAGCATTTT. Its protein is CASSQGGGQPQHF.